This T cell receptor beta chain was captured in a study of T cells in Graves' hyperthyroidism and ophthalmopathy. Study-wide findings and caveats: It was a median approximately 6 months before onset that the model predicted ophthalmopathy.

RNA transcripts yielded amplified TCR beta CDR3 regions. The primer set for the first-round RT-PCR of the TCR CDR3 was HTBI. Using its own MiXCR run on the multiplex PCR reads, TCRdb lists one record per CDR3 protein. This table holds roughly 170,000 distinct CDR3 sequences, over 7.5% found once. The blood was taken when hyperthyroidism was first diagnosed, before any ophthalmopathy symptoms showed up. In its sample, this clonotype was seen many times. Its target is not known. Sequencing input: blood. This TCR was sampled from a woman aged 18-29 years with Graves' hyperthyroidism that later progressed to Graves' ophthalmopathy.

In DNA form, the CDR3 reads TGTGCCAGCAGTTTCTTCTCCCGGACTAGCTGGGGGGAGCTGTTTTTT. It translates to CASSFFSRTSWGELFF. This rearrangement joins TRBV27 to TRBJ2-2; 8 bases line up with TRBD2. Germline-derived CDR1 and CDR2 are MNHEY and SMNVEV (reference sequence). The junction had 11 bases not matched to a gene; V was cut back by 3 bases and J by 8 bases. The CDR3 is 16 residues long.